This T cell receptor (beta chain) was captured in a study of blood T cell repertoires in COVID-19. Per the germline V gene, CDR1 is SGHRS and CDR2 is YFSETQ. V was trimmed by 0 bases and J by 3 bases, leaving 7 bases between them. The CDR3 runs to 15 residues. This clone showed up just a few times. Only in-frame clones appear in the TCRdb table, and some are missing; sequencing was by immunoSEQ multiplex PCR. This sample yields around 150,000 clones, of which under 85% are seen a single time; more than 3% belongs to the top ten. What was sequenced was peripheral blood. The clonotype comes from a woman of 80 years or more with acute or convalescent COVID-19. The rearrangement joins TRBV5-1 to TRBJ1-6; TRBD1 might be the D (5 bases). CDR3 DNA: TGCGCCAGCAGCTTGGCAGGACACTATAATTCACCCCTCCACTTT. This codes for CASSLAGHYNSPLHF.